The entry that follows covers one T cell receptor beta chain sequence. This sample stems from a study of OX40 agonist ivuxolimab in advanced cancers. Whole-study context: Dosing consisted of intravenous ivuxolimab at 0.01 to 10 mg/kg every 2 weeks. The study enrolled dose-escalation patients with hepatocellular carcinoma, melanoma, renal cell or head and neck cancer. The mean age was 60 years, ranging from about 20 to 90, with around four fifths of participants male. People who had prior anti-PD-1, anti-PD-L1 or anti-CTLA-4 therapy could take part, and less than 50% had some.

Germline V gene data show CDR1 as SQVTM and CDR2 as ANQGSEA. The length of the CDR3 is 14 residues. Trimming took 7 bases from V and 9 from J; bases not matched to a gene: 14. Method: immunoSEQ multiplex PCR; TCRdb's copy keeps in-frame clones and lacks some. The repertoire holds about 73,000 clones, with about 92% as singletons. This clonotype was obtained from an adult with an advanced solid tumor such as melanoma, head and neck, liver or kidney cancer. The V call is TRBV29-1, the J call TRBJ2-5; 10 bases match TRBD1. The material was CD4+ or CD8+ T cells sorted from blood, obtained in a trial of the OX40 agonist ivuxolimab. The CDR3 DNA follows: TGCAGCGCCGCCGGGACAGGGGAGGTCGGGTCCCAGTACTTC. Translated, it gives CSAAGTGEVGSQYF.